This T cell receptor beta chain appears in the sequencing data of a study of identical twins. Germline values: CDR1 SQVTM, CDR2 ANQGSEA. The CDR3 totals 13 residues. The J segment lost 5 bases and the V segment lost 4 bases, leaving 3 bases of the junction unmatched. One entry per CDR3 protein, called by TCRdb with MiXCR from the 5' RACE reads. The table includes fewer than 900,000 distinct CDR3 sequences, about 20% detected once. Another study also made use of these data, one on T cells expressing NK-cell markers. That report adds: The CD3+CD56-NKG2C+ fraction of a few donors was also led by these clonotypes.

The TCR originated in a woman aged 18-29 years in good health. V usage is TRBV29-1 and J usage is TRBJ2-3; 10 nucleotides agree with TRBD1. Sequencing was done on a sample of PBMCs. The CDR3 spells CSVGRDRGDTQYF. CDR3 sequence (DNA): TGCAGCGTTGGCCGGGACAGGGGAGATACGCAGTATTTT.